What follows are 18 T cell receptor beta chains derived from one specimen sequenced in a study of T cells in narcolepsy. Measured with immunoSEQ multiplex PCR; TCRdb has only the in-frame clones, and not every one. The sample has about 40,000 clones; approximately 88% are singletons. The sample was CD45RA- memory CD4+ T cells from PBMCs. These receptors were taken from a human donor with narcolepsy.

In the case of this clone: At one of its ends the junction is not consistent with the germline gene, which may arise from a read error. The chain links TRBV6-5 to TRBJ2-2; TRBD1 matches at 7 bases. This CDR3 comprises 15 residues. Germline V gives CDR1 MNHEY, CDR2 SVGAGI. The CDR3 region has the DNA TGTGCCAGCAGTTACCGACAGGGACGCACCGGGGAGCTGTTGTTT. Amino acid sequence: CASSYRQGRTGELLF.

V and J are TRBV7-6 and TRBJ1-1; D gene uncertain. Trimming removed 5 bases from V and 1 base from J, with 8 bases in between. The germline V gene has CDR1 SGHVS and CDR2 FNYEAQ. The CDR3 has 13 residues. CDR3 protein: CASSPQTNTEAFF. In nucleotides, the CDR3 is TGTGCCAGCAGCCCCCAGACGAACACTGAAGCTTTCTTT.

The J gene is TRBJ1-1, the V gene TRBV20-1, with unresolved D. CDR3 size: 11 residues. The germline CDR1 and CDR2 sequences are DFQATT and SNEGSKA (reference sequence). Trimming stripped 6 bases from V and 9 bases from J, with 14 bases between. The CDR3, as DNA: TGCAGTGCGCAAAGTATGCTTCAAGCTTTCTTT. Its protein product is CSAQSMLQAFF.

The genes are TRBV5-8 and TRBJ2-4; tentative D call: TRBD2 (5 bases). This CDR3 has 12 amino acids. The V gene lost 6 bases and the J gene lost 9 bases, with 13 bases spanning the gap. Germline assignment: CDR1 SGHTS and CDR2 YDEGEE. The CDR3 DNA follows: TGTGCCAGCACCCAAAGTCGGGGCATTCAGTACTTC. Encoded protein: CASTQSRGIQYF.

V usage is TRBV5-1 and J usage is TRBJ2-7, with TRBD2 matching 13 bases. After removal of 4 bases from V and 4 bases from J, the junction contained 5 bases not matched to a gene. The CDR3 runs to 15 residues. The germline V gene encodes CDR1 SGHRS and CDR2 YFSETQ. CDR3 protein: CASSEGTSGNYEQYF. In nucleotides, the CDR3 is TGCGCCAGCAGCGAGGGGACTAGCGGGAATTACGAGCAGTACTTC. Combining the CDR3 with reference TRBV5-1 and TRBJ2-7 gives the whole variable domain KAGVTQTPRYLIKTRGQQVTLSCSPISGHRSVSWYQQTPGQGLQFLFEYFSETQRNKGNFPGRFSGRQFSNSRSEMNVSTLELGDSALYLCASSEGTSGNYEQYFGPGTRLTVT.

This chain links TRBV7-2 with TRBJ2-3, with 7 bases aligning to TRBD2. There are 11 residues in the CDR3. Trimming at V came to 1 base and at J to 15 bases, leaving 4 bases not matched to a gene. Germline V gives CDR1 SGHTA, CDR2 FQGNSA. Here the CDR3 reads CASSLGTSNYF. The CDR3 DNA is TGTGCCAGCAGCTTAGGGACTAGTAATTATTTT.

The chain has TRBV7-2 and TRBJ2-2; 8 nucleotides match TRBD1. Germline V gene data show CDR1 as SGHTA and CDR2 as FQGNSA. This CDR3 contains 15 residues. V was clipped by 5 bases and J by 6 bases; unmatched bases: 8. The CDR3 bases are TGTGCCAGCAGCCATCGGACAGGGTTCGCCGGGGAGCTGTTTTTT. The encoded protein is CASSHRTGFAGELFF. The whole variable domain, remainder taken from reference TRBV7-2 and TRBJ2-2, is GAGVSQSPSNKVTEKGKDVELRCDPISGHTALYWYRQSLGQGLEFLIYFQGNSAPDKSGLPSDRFSAERTGGSVSTLTIQRTQQEDSAVYLCASSHRTGFAGELFFGEGSRLTVL.

This clone occurred once. The V and J genes are TRBV18 and TRBJ2-5; D is perhaps TRBD2 (6 bases). The CDR3 runs 15 residues. The V gene lost 5 bases and the J gene lost 0 bases, with 13 bases spanning the gap. The germline gives CDR1 KGHSH, CDR2 LQKENI. CDR3 in amino acids: CASSSTEGYQETQYF. CDR3 coding DNA: TGTGCCAGCTCATCCACGGAGGGGTACCAAGAGACCCAGTACTTC.

V usage is TRBV18 and J usage is TRBJ2-1; 8 bases are a match to TRBD2. This CDR3 is built from 15 residues. The trim removed 2 bases at V and 12 bases at J, leaving 12 bases unmatched. Germline assignment: CDR1 KGHSH and CDR2 LQKENI. In DNA form, the CDR3 reads TGTGCCAGCTCACCAGAGGCGGGAGGAGGTCTGGGGCAGTTCTTC. Translating it yields CASSPEAGGGLGQFF.

The chain is built from TRBV23-1 and TRBJ2-7; a possible D gene is TRBD2 (6 bases). TRBV23-1 is treated as an ORF (open reading frame) with a function not yet certain. Trimming removed 11 bases at V and 4 bases at J, with 21 bases between. The CDR3 runs to 14 residues. The CDR3 DNA reads TGCGCCGGCTCGGGTGGAGGGCGTGGGTACGAGCAGTACTTC. It translates to CAGSGGGRGYEQYF.

The chain links TRBV7-2 to TRBJ2-1; 8 positions agree with TRBD1. J lost 4 bases, V lost 5 bases, and 7 bases had no gene match. The CDR3 runs 15 residues. Germline V gene lookup returns CDR1 SGHTA and CDR2 FQGNSA. For the CDR3, the DNA is TGTGCCAGCAGCACCCCCGGACAGGGTTACAATGAGCAGTTCTTC. Translation: CASSTPGQGYNEQFF.

The rearrangement uses TRBV27 and TRBJ1-2; 7 nucleotides align to TRBD1. The length of the CDR3 is 15 residues. J gave up 8 bases and V 3 bases, and 12 bases lay outside the gene matches. The germline V gene encodes CDR1 MNHEY and CDR2 SMNVEV (reference sequence). The CDR3 protein is CASSFSPTGAGGYTF. As DNA, the CDR3 is TGTGCCAGCAGTTTTTCACCAACAGGGGCGGGAGGCTACACCTTC.

The chain recombines TRBV4-1 with TRBJ1-1; 8 bases are a match to TRBD1. V gave up 4 bases and J gave up 5 bases; unmatched junction bases: 6. From germline, CDR1 is MGHRA and CDR2 YSYEKL. The CDR3 extends over 14 amino acids. CDR3 coding DNA: TGCGCCAGCAGCCGAATTGACAGGGGAACTGAAGCTTTCTTT. It is translated as CASSRIDRGTEAFF.

The gene calls are TRBV12-5 and TRBJ1-5; no reliable D call. The CDR3 runs to 11 residues. Germline lookup yields CDR1 LGHNT and CDR2 FRNRAP. The CDR3 DNA follows: TGTCGGGCGGAAAGCAATCAGCCCCAGCATTTT. This encodes CRAESNQPQHF.

The chain combines TRBV9 with TRBJ1-3; TRBD1 is a possible D gene (5 bases). CDR3 length: 15 amino acids. CDR1 is SGDLS, CDR2 YYNGEE, per germline. With 4 bases removed from V and 0 bases from J, the gap between germline ends came to 11 bases. The CDR3 bases are TGTGCCAGCAGCCGAGCGACAGTCTCTGGAAACACCATATATTTT. This sequence encodes CASSRATVSGNTIYF.

This clone has a handful of counts. The chain carries TRBV4-1 and TRBJ2-2; D ambiguous. CDR1 is MGHRA, CDR2 YSYEKL, per germline. This CDR3 has 15 residues. Trimming shortened V by 0 bases and J by 7 bases, and 12 bases separated the two germline ends. The chain's CDR3 is CASSQDRLLGGELFF. CDR3 coding DNA: TGCGCCAGCAGCCAAGACCGCTTGTTGGGCGGGGAGCTGTTTTTT.

The rearrangement links TRBV21-1 to TRBJ2-7; the D call of TRBD1 is as the table states it, not checked on the DNA. TRBV21-1 is classified as a pseudogene. This CDR3 is 14 amino acids long. The CDR3, as DNA: TGTGCCAGCAGGAAGAAGGGGCGCCCCTACGAGCAGTACTTC. It specifies CASRKKGRPYEQYF.

In this sample, this clone turned up once. CDR3: CASSRIGRSESSYNEQFF. The CDR3, as DNA: TGTGCCAGCAGCCGGATAGGGCGGAGTGAGAGCTCCTACAATGAGCAGTTCTTC. This sequence joins TRBV5-4 and TRBJ2-1; D is unresolved. The CDR3 sequence is 18 residues long. Germline values: CDR1 SGHNT, CDR2 YYREEE (reference sequence). V was trimmed by 4 bases and J by 0 bases, leaving 20 bases between them.